This entry describes one TCR beta chain. Its antigen is not identified. Germline V gene sequence: CDR1 SQVTM, CDR2 ANQGSEA. The CDR3 is 13 amino acids. V gave up 2 bases and J gave up 3 bases, with 8 bases separating them. The source of the sample is a study of cytomegalovirus exposure and HLA in healthy donors. Produced via immunoSEQ multiplex PCR; TCRdb's table is partial and in-frame only. The sample holds under 350,000 clones, around 85% seen once. Study findings and constraints: The authors enumerated 150 to 200 TCR beta chains as linked to cytomegalovirus. Most sequenced TCRs were rare (though some public TCRs occurred in many donors). Reported results showed that the classifier diagnosed cytomegalovirus status with high specificity and sensitivity.

Sequences were obtained from PBMCs. The chain couples TRBV29-1 to TRBJ2-1, with D tentatively TRBD1 (5 bases). This TCR was recovered from a young woman in good health and CMV-seronegative. The CDR3 nucleotides read TGCAGCGTTGAAAGGGGCAGCTACAATGAGCAGTTCTTC. Translating gives CSVERGSYNEQFF.